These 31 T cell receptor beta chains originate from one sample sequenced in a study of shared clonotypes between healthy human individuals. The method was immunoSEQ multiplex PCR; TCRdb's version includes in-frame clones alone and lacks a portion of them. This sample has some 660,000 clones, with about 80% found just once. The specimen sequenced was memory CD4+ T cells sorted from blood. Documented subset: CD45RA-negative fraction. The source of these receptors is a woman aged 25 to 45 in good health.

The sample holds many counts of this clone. The CDR3 DNA is TGCGCCAGCAGCTTTCTAGCGGGAGCACCCTACGAGCAGTACTTC. The encoded protein is CASSFLAGAPYEQYF. The chain joins TRBV5-1 to TRBJ2-7; 10 bases are a match to TRBD2. The ends lost 2 bases at V and 2 bases at J; junction bases unmatched: 4. This CDR3 has 15 amino acids. CDR1 is SGHRS, CDR2 YFSETQ, per germline.

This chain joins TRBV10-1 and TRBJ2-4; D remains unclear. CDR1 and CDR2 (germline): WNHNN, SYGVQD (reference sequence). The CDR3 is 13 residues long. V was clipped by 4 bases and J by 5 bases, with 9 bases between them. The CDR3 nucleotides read TGCGCCAGCAGTGGTTTCACCGAAAACATTCAGTACTTC. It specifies CASSGFTENIQYF.

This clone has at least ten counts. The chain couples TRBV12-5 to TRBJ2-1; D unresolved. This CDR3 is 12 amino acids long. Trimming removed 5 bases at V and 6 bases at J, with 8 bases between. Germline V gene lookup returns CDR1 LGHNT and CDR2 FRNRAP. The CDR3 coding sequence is TGTGCTAGTGGTACCCTGATCAATGAGCAGTTCTTC. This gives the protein CASGTLINEQFF.

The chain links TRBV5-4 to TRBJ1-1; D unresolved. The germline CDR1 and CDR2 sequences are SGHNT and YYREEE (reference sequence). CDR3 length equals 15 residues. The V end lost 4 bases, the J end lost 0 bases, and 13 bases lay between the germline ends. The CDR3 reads CASSPRGSMNTEAFF. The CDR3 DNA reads TGTGCCAGCAGCCCCCGAGGCAGCATGAACACTGAAGCTTTCTTT.

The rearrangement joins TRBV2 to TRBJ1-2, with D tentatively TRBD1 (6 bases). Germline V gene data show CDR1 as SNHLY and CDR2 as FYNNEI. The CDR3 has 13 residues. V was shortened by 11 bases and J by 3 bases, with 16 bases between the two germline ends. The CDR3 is CAGGTQPDYGYTF. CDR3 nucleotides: TGTGCCGGAGGGACACAACCTGACTATGGCTACACCTTC.

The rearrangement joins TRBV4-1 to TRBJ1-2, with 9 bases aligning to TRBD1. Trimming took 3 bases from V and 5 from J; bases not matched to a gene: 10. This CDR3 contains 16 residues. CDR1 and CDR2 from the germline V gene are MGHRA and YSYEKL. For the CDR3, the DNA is TGCGCCAGCAGCCAGGCTGGGACCGGGACAGGGTATGGCTACACCTTC. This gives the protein CASSQAGTGTGYGYTF.

The CDR3 reads CASSSFFEQYF. As DNA, the CDR3 is TGTGCCAGCAGCTCCTTTTTCGAGCAGTACTTC. The chain is built from TRBV28 and TRBJ2-7, with no clear D. Germline CDR1 MDHEN, CDR2 SYDVKM. V shed 6 bases and J shed 6 bases, with 9 bases lying between them. This CDR3 is built from 11 residues.

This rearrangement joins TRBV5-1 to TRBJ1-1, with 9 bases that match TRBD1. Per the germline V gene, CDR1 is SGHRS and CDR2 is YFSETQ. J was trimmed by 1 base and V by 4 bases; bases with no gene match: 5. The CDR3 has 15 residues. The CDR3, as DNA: TGCGCCAGCAGCGCGGGACAGGGCGGGAACACTGAAGCTTTCTTT. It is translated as CASSAGQGGNTEAFF. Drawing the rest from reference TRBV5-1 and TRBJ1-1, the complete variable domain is KAGVTQTPRYLIKTRGQQVTLSCSPISGHRSVSWYQQTPGQGLQFLFEYFSETQRNKGNFPGRFSGRQFSNSRSEMNVSTLELGDSALYLCASSAGQGGNTEAFFGQGTRLTVV.

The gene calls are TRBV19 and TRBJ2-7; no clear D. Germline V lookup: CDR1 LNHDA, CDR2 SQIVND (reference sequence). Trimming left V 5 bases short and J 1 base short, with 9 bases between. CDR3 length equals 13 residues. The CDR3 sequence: CASSPPGSYEQYF. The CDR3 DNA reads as TGTGCCAGTAGTCCCCCCGGGTCCTACGAGCAGTACTTC.

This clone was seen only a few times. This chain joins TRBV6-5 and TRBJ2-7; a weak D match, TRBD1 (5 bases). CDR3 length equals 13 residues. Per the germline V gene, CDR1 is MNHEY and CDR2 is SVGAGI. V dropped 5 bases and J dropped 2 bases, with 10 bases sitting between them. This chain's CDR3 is CASSKDSAYEQYF. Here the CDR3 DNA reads TGTGCCAGCAGTAAAGACAGTGCCTACGAGCAGTACTTC.

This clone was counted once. The CDR3 DNA sequence: TGTGCCAGCAGCCTCGGGACTAGCGGGAGCAATGAGCAGTTCTTC. Protein product: CASSLGTSGSNEQFF. The chain has TRBV7-9 and TRBJ2-1; the match to TRBD2 covers 14 bases. Unmatched junction bases numbered 3, after V lost 5 bases and J lost 6 bases. The CDR3 loop spans 15 amino acids. Germline loops: CDR1 SEHNR, CDR2 FQNEAQ (reference sequence).

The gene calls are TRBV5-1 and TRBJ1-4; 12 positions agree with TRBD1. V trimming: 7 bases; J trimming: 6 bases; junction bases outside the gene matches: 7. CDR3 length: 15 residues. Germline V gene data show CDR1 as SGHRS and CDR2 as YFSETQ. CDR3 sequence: CASAIGTGGDEKLFF. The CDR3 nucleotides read TGCGCCAGCGCTATTGGGACAGGGGGCGATGAAAAACTGTTTTTT.

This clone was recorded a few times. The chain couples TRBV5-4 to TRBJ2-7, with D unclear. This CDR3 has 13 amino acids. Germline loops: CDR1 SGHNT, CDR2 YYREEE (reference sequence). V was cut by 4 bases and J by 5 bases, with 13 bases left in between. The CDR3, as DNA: TGTGCCAGCAGCCCCCCTAACGTGCACGAGCAGTACTTC. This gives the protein CASSPPNVHEQYF.

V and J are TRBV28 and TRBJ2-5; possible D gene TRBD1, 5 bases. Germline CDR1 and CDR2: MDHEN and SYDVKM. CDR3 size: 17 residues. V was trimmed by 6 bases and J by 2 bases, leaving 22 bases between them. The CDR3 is CASSLQGTPRSQETQYF. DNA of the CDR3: TGTGCCAGCAGCCTCCAGGGTACTCCCCGTAGTCAAGAGACCCAGTACTTC.

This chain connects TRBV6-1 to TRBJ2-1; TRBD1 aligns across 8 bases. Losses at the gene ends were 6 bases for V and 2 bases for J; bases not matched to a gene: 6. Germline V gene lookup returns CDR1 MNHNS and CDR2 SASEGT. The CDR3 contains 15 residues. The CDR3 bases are TGTGCCAGCAGCACCGGGACAGGAACCTACAATGAGCAGTTCTTC. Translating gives CASSTGTGTYNEQFF.

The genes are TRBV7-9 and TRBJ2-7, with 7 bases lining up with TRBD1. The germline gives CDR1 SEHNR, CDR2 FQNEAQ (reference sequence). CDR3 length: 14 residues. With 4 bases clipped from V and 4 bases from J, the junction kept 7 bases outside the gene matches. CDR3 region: CASSSGGAGYEQYF. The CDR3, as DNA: TGTGCCAGCAGCTCAGGGGGTGCAGGTTACGAGCAGTACTTC.

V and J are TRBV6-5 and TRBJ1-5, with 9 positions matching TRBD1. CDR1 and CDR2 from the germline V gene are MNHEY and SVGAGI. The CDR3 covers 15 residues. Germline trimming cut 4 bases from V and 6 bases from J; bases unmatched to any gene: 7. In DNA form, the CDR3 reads TGTGCCAGCAGTTTGGGGACAGGGAACGGTCAGCCCCAGCATTTT. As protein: CASSLGTGNGQPQHF.

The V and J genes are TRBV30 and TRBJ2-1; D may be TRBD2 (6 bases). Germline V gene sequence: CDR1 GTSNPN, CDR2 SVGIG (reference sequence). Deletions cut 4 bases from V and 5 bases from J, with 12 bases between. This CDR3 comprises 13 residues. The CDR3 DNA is TGTGCCTGGACACCGGGAGACCACAATGAGCAGTTCTTC. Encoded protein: CAWTPGDHNEQFF.

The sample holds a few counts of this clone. This CDR3 is CASSLSIGSSNYGYTF. In nucleotides, the CDR3 is TGCGCCAGCAGCTTGAGTATAGGCAGCTCTAACTATGGCTACACCTTC. V usage is TRBV5-1 and J usage is TRBJ1-2; D gene uncertain. Trimming took 1 base from V and 0 from J, leaving 13 bases between them. The CDR3 covers 16 residues. CDR1 is SGHRS and CDR2 is YFSETQ in the germline V gene.

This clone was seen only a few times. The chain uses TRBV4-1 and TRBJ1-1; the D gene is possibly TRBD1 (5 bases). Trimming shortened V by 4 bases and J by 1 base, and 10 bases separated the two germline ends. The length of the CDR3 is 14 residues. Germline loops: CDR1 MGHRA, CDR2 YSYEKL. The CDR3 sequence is CASSLSGGNTEAFF. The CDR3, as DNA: TGCGCCAGCAGCCTGTCGGGGGGGAACACTGAAGCTTTCTTT.

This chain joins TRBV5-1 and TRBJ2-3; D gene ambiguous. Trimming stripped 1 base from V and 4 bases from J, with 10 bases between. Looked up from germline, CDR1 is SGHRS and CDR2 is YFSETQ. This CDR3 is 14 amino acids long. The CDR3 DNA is TGCGCCAGCAGCTTGTCCGCAGCGCCAGATACGCAGTATTTT. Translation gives CASSLSAAPDTQYF. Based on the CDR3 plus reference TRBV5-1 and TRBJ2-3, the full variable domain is KAGVTQTPRYLIKTRGQQVTLSCSPISGHRSVSWYQQTPGQGLQFLFEYFSETQRNKGNFPGRFSGRQFSNSRSEMNVSTLELGDSALYLCASSLSAAPDTQYFGPGTRLTVL.

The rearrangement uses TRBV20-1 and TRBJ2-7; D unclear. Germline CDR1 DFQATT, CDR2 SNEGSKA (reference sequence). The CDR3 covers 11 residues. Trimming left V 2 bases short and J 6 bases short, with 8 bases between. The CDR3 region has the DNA TGCAGTGCTAGACAGGACGGCGAGCAGTACTTC. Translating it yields CSARQDGEQYF.

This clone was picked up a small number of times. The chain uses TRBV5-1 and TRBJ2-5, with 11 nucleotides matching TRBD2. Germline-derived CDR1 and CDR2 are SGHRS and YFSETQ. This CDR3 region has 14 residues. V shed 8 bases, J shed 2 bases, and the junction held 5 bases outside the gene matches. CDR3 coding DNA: TGCGCCAGTCAGACTAGCGGGAATCAAGAGACCCAGTACTTC. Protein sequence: CASQTSGNQETQYF.

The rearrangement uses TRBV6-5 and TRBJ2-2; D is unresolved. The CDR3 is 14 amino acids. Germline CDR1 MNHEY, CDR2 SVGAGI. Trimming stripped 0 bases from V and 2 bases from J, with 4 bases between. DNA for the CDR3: TGTGCCAGCAGTTACTCGTACAACACCGGGGAGCTGTTTTTT. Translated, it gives CASSYSYNTGELFF.

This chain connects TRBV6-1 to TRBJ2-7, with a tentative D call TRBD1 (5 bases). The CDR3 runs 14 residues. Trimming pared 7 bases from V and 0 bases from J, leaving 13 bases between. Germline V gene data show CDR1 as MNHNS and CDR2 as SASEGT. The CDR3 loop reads CASTLGPSSYEQYF. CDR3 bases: TGTGCCAGCACCTTGGGGCCTAGCTCCTACGAGCAGTACTTC.

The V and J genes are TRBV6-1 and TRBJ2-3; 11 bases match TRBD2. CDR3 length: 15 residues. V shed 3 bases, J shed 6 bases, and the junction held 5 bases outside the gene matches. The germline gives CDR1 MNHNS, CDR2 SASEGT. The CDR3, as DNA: TGTGCCAGCAGTGATACTAGCGGGAGCGCTGATACGCAGTATTTT. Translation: CASSDTSGSADTQYF.

The CDR3 DNA sequence: TGTGCCAGTAGTATTGGGAATCAGCCCCAGCATTTT. This codes for CASSIGNQPQHF. The chain employs TRBV19 and TRBJ1-5; D not resolved. Per germline, CDR1 LNHDA and CDR2 SQIVND (reference sequence). The CDR3 has 12 amino acids. V was shortened by 3 bases and J by 4 bases, with 4 bases between the two germline ends. The full variable domain, completed using reference TRBV19 and TRBJ1-5, is DGGITQSPKYLFRKEGQNVTLSCEQNLNHDAMYWYRQDPGQGLRLIYYSQIVNDFQKGDIAEGYSVSREKKESFPLTVTSAQKNPTAFYLCASSIGNQPQHFGDGTRLSIL.

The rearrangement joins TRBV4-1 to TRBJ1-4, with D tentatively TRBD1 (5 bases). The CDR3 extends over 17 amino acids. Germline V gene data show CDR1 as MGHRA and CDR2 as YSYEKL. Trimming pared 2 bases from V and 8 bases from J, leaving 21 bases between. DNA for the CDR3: TGCGCCAGCAGCCAAATATACCGGGAACTGGCAGGGGAAAAACTGTTTTTT. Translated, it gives CASSQIYRELAGEKLFF.

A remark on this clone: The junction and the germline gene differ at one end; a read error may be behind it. The CDR3 coding sequence is TGTGCCAGCTCCCCACTGGGACAGGGGTCGCACGAGCAGTACTTC. It is translated as CASSPLGQGSHEQYF. The V and J genes are TRBV18 and TRBJ2-7, with 10 bases fitting TRBD1. CDR3 size: 15 residues. In germline, CDR1 is KGHSH, CDR2 LQKENI.

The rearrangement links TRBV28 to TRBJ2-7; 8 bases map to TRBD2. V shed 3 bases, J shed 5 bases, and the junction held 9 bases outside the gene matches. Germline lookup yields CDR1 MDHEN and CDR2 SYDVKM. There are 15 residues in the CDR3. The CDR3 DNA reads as TGTGCCAGCAGTTTTGGGGCGGGAGGAGAAGACGAGCAGTACTTC. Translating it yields CASSFGAGGEDEQYF.

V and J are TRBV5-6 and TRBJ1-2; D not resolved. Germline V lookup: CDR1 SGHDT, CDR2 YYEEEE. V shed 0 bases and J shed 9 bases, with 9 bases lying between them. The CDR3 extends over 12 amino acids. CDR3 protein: CASSLVDASYTF. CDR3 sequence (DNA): TGTGCCAGCAGCTTGGTAGACGCTAGCTACACCTTC.